The 3 T cell receptor beta chains below were found in one sample sequenced in a study of PD-1 and CTLA-4 blockade in melanoma. Measured with immunoSEQ multiplex PCR; TCRdb has only the in-frame clones, and not every one. The profile shows some 33,000 clones, approximately 90% of them singletons. The material was CD8+ T cells from peripheral blood, obtained from a patient given anti-PD-1 treatment. The receptors originated from a human donor with melanoma.

The CDR3 DNA reads TGTGCCAGCAGTGACCTTGACAGGGTGGGCACTGAAGCTTTCTTT. This gives the protein CASSDLDRVGTEAFF. This rearrangement joins TRBV25-1 to TRBJ1-1, with TRBD1 matching 7 bases. The J segment lost 4 bases and the V segment lost 3 bases, leaving 8 bases of the junction unmatched. The CDR3 totals 15 residues. Looked up from germline, CDR1 is MGHDK and CDR2 is SYGVNS.

This chain joins TRBV4-3 and TRBJ2-3; D possibly matches TRBD1 or TRBD2 (7 bases each). Trimming took off 4 bases at V and 6 bases at J, with 14 bases between the two ends. CDR1 and CDR2 from the germline V gene are LGHNA and YSLEER. CDR3 length: 14 amino acids. As DNA, the CDR3 is TGCGCCAGCAGCCCCGGGACAGCGGGGGATACGCAGTATTTT. It is translated as CASSPGTAGDTQYF.

This chain joins TRBV9 and TRBJ1-1, with a tentative D call TRBD1 (5 bases). CDR1 and CDR2 (germline): SGDLS, YYNGEE. This CDR3 spans 15 amino acids. Trimming pared 2 bases from V and 4 bases from J, leaving 15 bases between. For the CDR3, the DNA is TGTGCCAGCAGCGTCTGGGGGGGGAATCCCACTGAAGCTTTCTTT. This codes for CASSVWGGNPTEAFF.